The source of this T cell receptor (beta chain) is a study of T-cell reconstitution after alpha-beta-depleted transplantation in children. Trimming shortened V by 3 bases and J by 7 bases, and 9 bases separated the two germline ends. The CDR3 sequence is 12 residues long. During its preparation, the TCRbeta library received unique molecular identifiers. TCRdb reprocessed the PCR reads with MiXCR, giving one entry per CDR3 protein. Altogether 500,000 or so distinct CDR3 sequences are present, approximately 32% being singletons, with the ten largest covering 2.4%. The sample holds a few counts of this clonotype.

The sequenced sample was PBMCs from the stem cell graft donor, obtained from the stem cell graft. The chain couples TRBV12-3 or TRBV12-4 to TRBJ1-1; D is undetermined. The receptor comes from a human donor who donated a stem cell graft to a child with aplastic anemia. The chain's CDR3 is CASSFSGFEAFF. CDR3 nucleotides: TGTGCCAGCAGTTTTTCAGGCTTTGAAGCTTTCTTT.